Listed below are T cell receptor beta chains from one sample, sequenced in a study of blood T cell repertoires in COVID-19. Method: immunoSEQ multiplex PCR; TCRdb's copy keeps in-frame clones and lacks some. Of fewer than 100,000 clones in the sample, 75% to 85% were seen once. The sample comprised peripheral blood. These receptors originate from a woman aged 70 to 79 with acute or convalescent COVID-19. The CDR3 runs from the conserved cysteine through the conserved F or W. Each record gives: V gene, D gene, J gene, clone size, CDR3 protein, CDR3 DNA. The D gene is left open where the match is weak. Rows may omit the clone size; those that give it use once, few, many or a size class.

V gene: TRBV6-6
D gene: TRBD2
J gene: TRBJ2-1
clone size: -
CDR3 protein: CASSHRSGTRSYNEQFF
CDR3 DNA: TGTGCCAGCAGTCATAGATCCGGGACTAGATCCTACAATGAGCAGTTCTTC

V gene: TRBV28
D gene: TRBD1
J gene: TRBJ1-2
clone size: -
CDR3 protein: CASSRLQGARIGYTF
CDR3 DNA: TGTGCCAGCAGCCGACTTCAGGGGGCGCGGATTGGCTACACCTTC

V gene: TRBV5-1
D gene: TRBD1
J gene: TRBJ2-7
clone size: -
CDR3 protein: CASSAGWGQGTYEQYF
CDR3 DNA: TGCGCCAGCAGCGCCGGTTGGGGACAGGGGACCTACGAGCAGTACTTC

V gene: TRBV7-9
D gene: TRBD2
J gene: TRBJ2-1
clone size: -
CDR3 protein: CASSPGLANYNEQFF
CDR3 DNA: TGTGCCAGCAGCCCGGGACTAGCGAACTACAATGAGCAGTTCTTC

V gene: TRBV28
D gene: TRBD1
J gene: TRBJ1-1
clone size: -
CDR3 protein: CASREQGLTEAFF
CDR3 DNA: TGTGCCAGCAGAGAACAGGGGTTAACTGAAGCTTTCTTT

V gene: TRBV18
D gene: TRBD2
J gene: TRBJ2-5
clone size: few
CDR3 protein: CASLLTAGGIRETQYF
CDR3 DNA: TGTGCCAGCTTGCTCACGGCGGGAGGAATTCGAGAGACCCAGTACTTC

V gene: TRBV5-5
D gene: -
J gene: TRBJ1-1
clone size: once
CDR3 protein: CASSLAGFRGDTEAFF
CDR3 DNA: TGTGCCAGCAGCTTGGCTGGGTTCAGAGGAGACACTGAAGCTTTCTTT

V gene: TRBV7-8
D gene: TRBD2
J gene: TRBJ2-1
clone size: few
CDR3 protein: CASSGSGRALRNEQFF
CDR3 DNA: TGTGCCAGCAGCGGTAGCGGGAGGGCCCTCAGGAATGAGCAGTTCTTC

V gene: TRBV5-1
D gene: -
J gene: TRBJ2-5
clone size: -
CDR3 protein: CASSPIRGNQETQYF
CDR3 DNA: TGCGCCAGCAGCCCGATCCGGGGAAATCAAGAGACCCAGTACTTC

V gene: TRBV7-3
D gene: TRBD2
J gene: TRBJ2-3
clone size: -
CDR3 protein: CASSLSPGGSTDTQYF
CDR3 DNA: TGTGCCAGCAGCCTCAGTCCGGGGGGGAGCACAGATACGCAGTATTTT

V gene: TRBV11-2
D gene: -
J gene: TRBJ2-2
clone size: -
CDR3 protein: CASSSRVAGELFF
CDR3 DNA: TGTGCCAGCAGCTCCAGGGTGGCCGGGGAGCTGTTTTTT

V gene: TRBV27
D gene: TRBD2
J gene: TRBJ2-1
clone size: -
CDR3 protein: CASRSVIAGGSYNEQFF
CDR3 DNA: TGTGCCAGCAGAAGTGTAATAGCGGGGGGTTCCTACAATGAGCAGTTCTTC

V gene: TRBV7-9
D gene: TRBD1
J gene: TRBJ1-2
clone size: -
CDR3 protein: CASSKRGTGGDYGYTF
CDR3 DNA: TGTGCCAGCAGCAAGAGAGGGACAGGGGGCGACTATGGCTACACCTTC

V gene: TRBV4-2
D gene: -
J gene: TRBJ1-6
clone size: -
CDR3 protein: CASSQVLDSPSGGWSPLHF
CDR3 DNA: TGTGCCAGCAGCCAGGTCCTGGACTCGCCGAGTGGTGGGTGGTCACCCCTCCACTTT

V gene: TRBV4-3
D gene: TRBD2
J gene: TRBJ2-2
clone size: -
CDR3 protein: CASSQRLAGGSGELFF
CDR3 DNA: TGCGCCAGCAGCCAGAGACTAGCGGGTGGGTCCGGGGAGCTGTTTTTT

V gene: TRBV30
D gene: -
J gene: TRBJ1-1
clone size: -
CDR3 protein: CARSTSVDTEAFF
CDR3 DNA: TGTGCCCGGAGCACAAGTGTGGACACTGAAGCTTTCTTT

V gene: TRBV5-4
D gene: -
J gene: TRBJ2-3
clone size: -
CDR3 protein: CASSPHLDTDTQYF
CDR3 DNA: TGTGCCAGCAGCCCACACCTCGATACAGATACGCAGTATTTT

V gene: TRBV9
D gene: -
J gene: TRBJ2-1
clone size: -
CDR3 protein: CASSVGLTYNEQFF
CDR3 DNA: TGTGCCAGCAGCGTGGGACTTACCTACAATGAGCAGTTCTTC

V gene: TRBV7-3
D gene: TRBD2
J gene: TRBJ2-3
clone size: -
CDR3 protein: CASSQTSGSADTQYF
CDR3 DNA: TGTGCCAGCAGCCAGACTAGCGGGTCAGCAGATACGCAGTATTTT

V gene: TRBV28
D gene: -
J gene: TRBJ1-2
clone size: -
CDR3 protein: CASSFFGSAYTF
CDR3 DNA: TGTGCCAGCAGTTTTTTTGGTAGTGCCTACACCTTC

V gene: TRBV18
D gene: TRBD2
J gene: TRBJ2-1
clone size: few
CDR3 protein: CASSPALLAGGSSYNEQFF
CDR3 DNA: TGTGCCAGCTCACCCGCTCTACTAGCGGGGGGGAGCTCCTACAATGAGCAGTTCTTC

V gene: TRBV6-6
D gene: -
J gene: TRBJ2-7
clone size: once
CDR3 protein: CASSPRGYEQYF
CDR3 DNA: TGTGCCAGCAGTCCCCGGGGCTACGAGCAGTACTTC

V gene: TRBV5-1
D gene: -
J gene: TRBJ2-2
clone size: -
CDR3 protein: CASSFQGWNTGELFF
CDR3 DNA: TGCGCCAGCAGCTTCCAGGGGTGGAACACCGGGGAGCTGTTTTTT

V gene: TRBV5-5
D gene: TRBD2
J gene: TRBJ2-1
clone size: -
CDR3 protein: CASGGASGINEQFF
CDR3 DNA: TGTGCCAGCGGGGGAGCTAGCGGGATAAATGAGCAGTTCTTC

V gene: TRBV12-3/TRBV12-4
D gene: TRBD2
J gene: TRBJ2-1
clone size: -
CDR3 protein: CAIGLASNEQFF
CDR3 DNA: TGTGCCATAGGACTAGCCTCTAATGAGCAGTTCTTC

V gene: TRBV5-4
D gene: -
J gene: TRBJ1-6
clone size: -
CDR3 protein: CASSDRGGNNNSPLHF
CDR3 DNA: TGTGCCAGCAGCGATAGGGGGGGCAATAATAATTCACCCCTCCACTTT

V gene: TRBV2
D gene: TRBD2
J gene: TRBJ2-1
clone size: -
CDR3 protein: CASSSRTSGGGEQFF
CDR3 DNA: TGTGCCAGCAGTTCGCGGACTAGCGGGGGAGGCGAGCAGTTCTTC

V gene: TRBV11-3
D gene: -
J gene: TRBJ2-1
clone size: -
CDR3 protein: CASSLGVGASGYNEQFF
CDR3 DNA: TGTGCCAGCAGCTTAGGTGTGGGGGCTAGCGGCTACAATGAGCAGTTCTTC

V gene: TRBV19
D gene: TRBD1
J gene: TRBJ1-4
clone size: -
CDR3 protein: CASSSGTVNEKLFF
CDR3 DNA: TGTGCCAGTAGCTCCGGGACAGTTAATGAAAAACTGTTTTTT

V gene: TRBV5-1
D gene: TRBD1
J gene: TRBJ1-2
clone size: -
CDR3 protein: CASSLGQDFGYTF
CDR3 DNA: TGCGCCAGCAGCCTGGGACAGGATTTCGGCTACACCTTC

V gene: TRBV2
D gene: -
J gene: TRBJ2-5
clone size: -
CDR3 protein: CASTRLLSQETQYF
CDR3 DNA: TGTGCCAGCACCCGACTCCTATCCCAAGAGACCCAGTACTTC

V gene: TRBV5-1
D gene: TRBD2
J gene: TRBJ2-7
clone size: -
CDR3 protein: CASSLRLAGGYEQYF
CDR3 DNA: TGCGCCAGCAGCTTGAGGCTAGCGGGAGGCTACGAGCAGTACTTC

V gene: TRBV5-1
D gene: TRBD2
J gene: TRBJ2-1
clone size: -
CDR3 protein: CASSLVSGDAYNEQFF
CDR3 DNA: TGCGCCAGCAGCTTGGTTAGCGGGGACGCGTACAATGAGCAGTTCTTC

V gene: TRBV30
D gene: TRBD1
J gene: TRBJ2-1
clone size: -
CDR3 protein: CAWSGGTAYNEQFF
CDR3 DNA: TGTGCCTGGAGTGGGGGGACAGCCTACAATGAGCAGTTCTTC